This record covers a single TCR beta chain. Profiled with immunoSEQ multiplex PCR; TCRdb holds only in-frame clones, not every one. The sample has over 50,000 clones, roughly 90% seen once; the top ten hold about 0.6%. The CDR3 runs to 13 residues. J lost 5 bases, V lost 0 bases, and 0 bases had no gene match. Germline CDR1 reads SGHRS; CDR2 reads YFSETQ. The data are from a study of T cell changes during pregnancy in multiple sclerosis. The source material was CD4+ T cells from peripheral blood mononuclear cells, sampled after pregnancy. The rearrangement joins TRBV5-1 to TRBJ1-2, with 8 bases matching TRBD1. The sequence was obtained from a female donor with multiple sclerosis, enrolled in a pregnancy study. The CDR3 DNA reads as TGCGCCAGCAGCTTGGGGACAGGGTATGGCTACACCTTC. It specifies CASSLGTGYGYTF.